This TCR beta chain was observed in a study of Ad26.COV2.S vaccination and SARS-CoV-2 variants. Only in-frame clones appear in the TCRdb table, and some are missing; sequencing was by immunoSEQ multiplex PCR. This table holds more than 300,000 clones, 70% to 90% found once. Stated treatment: some 19 received Ad26.COV2.S at low or high dose, single or two shots; roughly 5 received placebo; per-sample allocation not given. Day 63 after the first vaccine or placebo injection was the time point for sampling. Germline lookup yields CDR1 SGHAT and CDR2 FQNNGV. The CDR3 length is 14 residues. V shed 0 bases and J shed 2 bases, with 6 bases lying between them.

This receptor was obtained from a person aged 18 to 65 who received the Ad26.COV2.S COVID-19 vaccine or a placebo. The V gene is TRBV11-2, the J gene TRBJ2-3, with D hard to call. Here the sequenced sample was peripheral blood, taken in a trial of Ad26.COV2.S vaccine versus placebo. The CDR3 region is CASSLDGSTDTQYF. For the CDR3, the DNA is TGTGCCAGCAGCTTAGACGGGTCCACAGATACGCAGTATTTT.